This T cell receptor (beta chain) appears in the sequencing data of a study of beta chain features in type 1 diabetes. Study-wide findings and caveats: All four CD4+ subsets from Type 1 diabetes patients carried moderately but significantly shorter TCRB CDR3s.

Germline V gives CDR1 MDHEN, CDR2 SYDVKM. J lost 5 bases, V lost 1 base, and 5 bases had no gene match. The CDR3 consists of 15 residues. The entirety of the isolated RNA underwent reverse transcription, so expressed TCRB transcripts were sequenced. Using immunoSEQ multiplex PCR, the repertoire was profiled, and TCRdb retains in-frame clones only, with some absent. This table has roughly 150,000 clones, around 8% appearing once. This clone turned up a few times. Its antigen remains unknown. The receptor was derived from a woman in her forties with type 1 diabetes. The chain is built from TRBV28 and TRBJ1-5; 7 bases align to TRBD1. Material for sequencing was central memory CD4+ T cells from blood. CDR3 protein: CASSLSVQGHQPQHF. Written as DNA, the CDR3 is TGTGCCAGCAGTTTATCGGTACAGGGGCATCAGCCCCAGCATTTT.